Following are 27 T cell receptor beta chains from one sample sequenced in a study of blood T cell repertoires in COVID-19. Method: immunoSEQ multiplex PCR; TCRdb's copy keeps in-frame clones and lacks some. The table lists about 210,000 clones, 86% of them singletons. The sequenced sample was peripheral blood. The receptors were sampled from a woman in her seventies with acute or convalescent COVID-19.

The chain employs TRBV6-1 and TRBJ2-3; TRBD2 agrees at 9 bases. With 2 bases clipped from V and 7 bases from J, the junction kept 10 bases outside the gene matches. This CDR3 has 16 amino acids. Germline CDR1 MNHNS, CDR2 SASEGT. The CDR3 region has the DNA TGTGCCAGCAGTGAAAAGGCTAGCGGGAACCCTTATACGCAGTATTTT. It encodes CASSEKASGNPYTQYF.

In regard to this clone: Distinct nucleotide sequences in the sample also encode this CDR3. The chain employs TRBV9 and TRBJ1-1; tentatively, D is TRBD1 (6 bases). From germline, CDR1 is SGDLS and CDR2 YYNGEE. The CDR3 consists of 13 residues. The ends were cut back, 2 bases at V and 1 base at J, with 6 bases in the middle. This CDR3 reads CASSVDRNTEAFF. The CDR3 DNA sequence: TGTGCCAGCAGCGTGGACAGGAACACTGAAGCTTTCTTT.

The chain has TRBV19 and TRBJ2-7; perhaps TRBD2 as D (5 bases). CDR1 and CDR2 (germline): LNHDA, SQIVND (reference sequence). The CDR3 sequence is 15 residues long. The V and J ends lost 1 base and 3 bases respectively, with 13 bases between them. In DNA form, the CDR3 reads TGTGCCAGTAGTATAGGAGGGCGAGGAAGCTACGAGCAGTACTTC. The encoded protein is CASSIGGRGSYEQYF.

This clone was seen once. The DNA for the CDR3 is TGTGCCAGTAGTTCTCCTCGCGGGAGCTCGGATGAAAAACTGTTTTTT. Translated: CASSSPRGSSDEKLFF. The chain links TRBV19 to TRBJ1-4; no clear D gene. Trimming took off 5 bases at V and 6 bases at J, with 19 bases between the two ends. The germline gives CDR1 LNHDA, CDR2 SQIVND (reference sequence). The CDR3 runs 16 residues.

The CDR3 here is CASSVTGAHEQYF. CDR3 nucleotides: TGTGCCAGCAGTGTCACAGGGGCCCACGAGCAGTACTTC. The V and J genes are TRBV28 and TRBJ2-7, with 7 bases aligning to TRBD1. The CDR3 has 13 residues. V dropped 5 bases and J dropped 5; count of bases not matched to a gene: 6. Per the germline V gene, CDR1 is MDHEN and CDR2 is SYDVKM.

This clone was seen just once. The chain uses TRBV27 and TRBJ2-1; 12 bases fit TRBD2. This CDR3 is 15 amino acids long. Germline V gene sequence: CDR1 MNHEY, CDR2 SMNVEV (reference sequence). Trimming removed 5 bases from V and 5 bases from J; junction bases left unmatched: 4. CDR3 protein: CASSPRLAGDNEQFF. CDR3 DNA: TGTGCCAGCAGTCCGAGACTAGCGGGAGACAATGAGCAGTTCTTC.

CDR3 amino acids: CASSFIGGETQYF. In DNA, the CDR3 is TGTGCCAGCAGCTTCATAGGGGGAGAGACCCAGTACTTC. This rearrangement joins TRBV5-8 to TRBJ2-5; D is possibly TRBD1 (6 bases). CDR1 SGHTS and CDR2 YDEGEE come from the germline V gene. V was pared by 2 bases and J by 4 bases, with 9 bases between. The CDR3 loop spans 13 amino acids.

This clone appeared once. V usage is TRBV28 and J usage is TRBJ2-5, with TRBD2 identical over 7 bases. The germline V gene has CDR1 MDHEN and CDR2 SYDVKM. The CDR3 contains 12 residues. V lost 5 bases, J lost 14 bases, and 11 bases stayed unmatched. The CDR3 nucleotides are TGTGCCAGCAGTCTTGGTGTGGGAGGGCAATACTTC. It is translated as CASSLGVGGQYF.

The J gene is TRBJ1-4, the V gene TRBV24-1, with TRBD1 identical over 8 bases. Germline CDR1 reads KGHDR; CDR2 reads SFDVKD. Trimming cost V 4 bases and J 10 bases; bases outside gene matches: 7. This CDR3 has 14 residues. CDR3 nucleotide sequence: TGTGCCACCAGTGACCCCGGACAGGGTGGAAAACTGTTTTTT. Translated: CATSDPGQGGKLFF.

This CDR3 is CAISPSGTGRIEAFF. CDR3 DNA sequence: TGTGCCATCAGTCCATCCGGGACAGGGAGAATCGAAGCTTTCTTT. The V and J genes are TRBV10-3 and TRBJ1-1; 9 bases are a match to TRBD1. V shed 5 bases, J shed 8 bases, and the junction held 12 bases outside the gene matches. Germline lookup yields CDR1 ENHRY and CDR2 SYGVKD. The CDR3 totals 15 residues.

The chain recombines TRBV19 with TRBJ1-4; 8 bases agree with TRBD1. Germline CDR1 LNHDA, CDR2 SQIVND (reference sequence). Trimming removed 9 bases from V and 14 bases from J; junction bases left unmatched: 11. This CDR3 region has 12 residues. The CDR3 is CASMGQVQGLFF. Here the CDR3 DNA reads TGTGCCAGCATGGGACAGGTCCAAGGTCTGTTTTTT.

The chain has TRBV11-2 and TRBJ1-2; D unresolved. CDR3 length: 13 amino acids. Germline V lookup: CDR1 SGHAT, CDR2 FQNNGV. Trimming cost V 5 bases and J 4 bases, with 11 bases left between them. This CDR3 reads CASSPSGFYGYTF. CDR3 DNA: TGTGCCAGCAGCCCCAGCGGATTCTATGGCTACACCTTC.

This chain links TRBV7-9 with TRBJ1-5, with 8 bases that match TRBD1. CDR1 SEHNR and CDR2 FQNEAQ come from the germline V gene (reference sequence). The V gene end was trimmed by 5 bases and the J gene end by 6 bases; junction bases not matched to a gene: 9. This CDR3 is built from 15 residues. The chain's CDR3 is CASSVVGQGSQPQHF. The CDR3, as DNA: TGTGCCAGCAGCGTCGTTGGACAGGGTAGTCAGCCCCAGCATTTT.

The chain uses TRBV12-3 or TRBV12-4 and TRBJ1-2; D not resolved. There are 13 residues in the CDR3. Deletions cut 2 bases from V and 4 bases from J, with 8 bases between. As DNA, the CDR3 is TGTGCCAGCAGTTTACGGGGTGTCTATGGCTACACCTTC. Amino acid sequence: CASSLRGVYGYTF.

The rearrangement links TRBV6-6 to TRBJ1-1; perhaps TRBD1 as D (6 bases). Trimming shortened V by 6 bases and J by 1 base, and 15 bases separated the two germline ends. CDR1 and CDR2 from the germline V gene are MNHNY and SVGAGI (reference sequence). The CDR3 loop spans 15 amino acids. This CDR3 reads CASSSLRTANTEAFF. Here the CDR3 DNA reads TGTGCCAGCAGCTCCCTACGGACAGCGAACACTGAAGCTTTCTTT.

The genes are TRBV24-1 and TRBJ1-2; TRBD1 aligns across 7 bases. The CDR3 is made up of 15 amino acids. From germline, CDR1 is KGHDR and CDR2 SFDVKD. V dropped 4 bases and J dropped 4; count of bases not matched to a gene: 8. The CDR3 region has the DNA TGTGCCACCAGTGACCCTACGACAGGGTCCTATGGCTACACCTTC. It codes for CATSDPTTGSYGYTF.

The CDR3: CASSSYSYEQYF. As DNA, the CDR3 is TGTGCCAGCAGCTCCTACTCCTACGAGCAGTACTTC. The rearrangement links TRBV12-3 or TRBV12-4 to TRBJ2-7, with D unclear. The CDR3 loop spans 12 amino acids. With 6 bases removed from V and 0 bases from J, the gap between germline ends came to 6 bases.

This chain joins TRBV6-2 or TRBV6-3 and TRBJ1-4, with D uncertain. Per germline, CDR1 MNHEY and CDR2 SVGEGT. The CDR3 loop spans 15 amino acids. The V end lost 5 bases, the J end lost 3 bases, and 13 bases lay between the germline ends. CDR3 amino acids: CASSRPALANEKLFF. The CDR3 bases are TGTGCCAGCAGTCGTCCTGCACTAGCTAATGAAAAACTGTTTTTT.

The chain uses TRBV28 and TRBJ2-7; 10 bases match TRBD1. Unmatched junction bases numbered 11, after V lost 6 bases and J lost 3 bases. The CDR3 runs to 16 residues. In germline, CDR1 is MDHEN, CDR2 SYDVKM. Here the CDR3 reads CASSQTRDRGLYEQYF. The CDR3 DNA follows: TGTGCCAGCAGCCAAACACGGGACAGGGGTCTCTACGAGCAGTACTTC.

The chain is built from TRBV19 and TRBJ1-1; D remains ambiguous. CDR3 length: 15 amino acids. Germline assignment: CDR1 LNHDA and CDR2 SQIVND (reference sequence). Trimming removed 5 bases from V and 1 base from J, with 14 bases in between. CDR3 nucleotides: TGTGCCAGTAGTGGCCTCGAGGTAGGGAACACTGAAGCTTTCTTT. Its protein is CASSGLEVGNTEAFF. The full variable domain, rest sourced from reference TRBV19 and TRBJ1-1, is DGGITQSPKYLFRKEGQNVTLSCEQNLNHDAMYWYRQDPGQGLRLIYYSQIVNDFQKGDIAEGYSVSREKKESFPLTVTSAQKNPTAFYLCASSGLEVGNTEAFFGQGTRLTVV.

The chain employs TRBV5-1 and TRBJ1-1, with D unclear. Germline values: CDR1 SGHRS, CDR2 YFSETQ. V was trimmed by 3 bases and J by 2 bases, leaving 14 bases between them. The CDR3 is 15 amino acids. The DNA for the CDR3 is TGCGCCAGCAGCTCGGTGGCTGCGGGTAACACTGAAGCTTTCTTT. Translating it yields CASSSVAAGNTEAFF.

The chain links TRBV27 to TRBJ2-1; 15 bases align to TRBD2. CDR3 length: 21 amino acids. V trimming: 4 bases; J trimming: 1 base; junction bases outside the gene matches: 14. CDR1 and CDR2 (germline): MNHEY, SMNVEV (reference sequence). The CDR3 region has the DNA TGTGCCAGCAGTTCAACCCCGGGACTAGCGGGGGGAGGGAGATCCTACAATGAGCAGTTCTTC. It translates to CASSSTPGLAGGGRSYNEQFF.

The chain couples TRBV28 to TRBJ1-4; D gene uncertain. The CDR3 sequence is 13 residues long. The V and J ends lost 8 bases and 8 bases respectively, with 15 bases between them. CDR1 MDHEN and CDR2 SYDVKM come from the germline V gene. The CDR3 spells CASRHSGREKLFF. CDR3 coding DNA: TGTGCCAGCCGGCACAGTGGGAGGGAAAAACTGTTTTTT.

There are a few counts of this clone. This chain connects TRBV6-5 to TRBJ2-7; the D gene is possibly TRBD2 (5 bases). Germline-derived CDR1 and CDR2 are MNHEY and SVGAGI. With 8 bases removed from V and 2 bases from J, the gap between germline ends came to 13 bases. There are 13 residues in the CDR3. The CDR3 here is CASQPYGTYEQYF. The CDR3 coding sequence is TGTGCCAGCCAACCCTACGGGACCTACGAGCAGTACTTC.

The chain is built from TRBV6-2 or TRBV6-3 and TRBJ1-2, with TRBD1 as a possible D gene (6 bases). The V gene's germline CDR1 is MNHEY and CDR2 SVGEGT. The CDR3 is 14 amino acids. V shed 4 bases and J shed 4 bases, with 13 bases lying between them. This CDR3 reads CASSSGVLVYGYTF. In DNA, the CDR3 is TGTGCCAGCAGTTCAGGGGTACTCGTCTATGGCTACACCTTC.

CDR3 region: CASSVGIAGASEQFF. Here the CDR3 DNA reads TGTGCCAGCAGCGTAGGGATAGCGGGAGCATCTGAGCAGTTCTTC. This sequence joins TRBV9 and TRBJ2-1; 9 bases match TRBD2. With V trimmed by 0 bases and J by 9 bases, 7 bases remained unmatched. The length of the CDR3 is 15 residues. The V gene's germline CDR1 is SGDLS and CDR2 YYNGEE.

This sequence joins TRBV29-1 and TRBJ1-1; weak D call: TRBD1 (5 bases). Germline assignment: CDR1 SQVTM and CDR2 ANQGSEA. V was trimmed by 5 bases and J by 0 bases, leaving 10 bases between them. The CDR3 is 13 amino acids. The CDR3 reads CSVSRDLNTEAFF. The CDR3 region has the DNA TGCAGCGTTTCCAGGGATTTGAACACTGAAGCTTTCTTT.